The rows below give T cell receptor beta chains drawn from one sample of a study of response to subunit inactivated influenza vaccine. TCRdb re-called the RT-PCR reads with MiXCR, one entry per CDR3 protein. This table holds roughly 540,000 distinct CDR3 sequences, under 30% found once. The sample also formed part of further work on T cells expressing NK-cell markers.

Source: CD4+ T cells sorted from PBMCs, taken approximately 13 days after vaccination. The receptor source for this set is a man aged 50 or older who received an inactivated influenza vaccine. Each CDR3 is given with its conserved first and last residue. Each record gives: V gene, clone size, D gene, J gene, CDR3 DNA, CDR3 protein. The D gene is left open where the match is weak. Size is omitted from some rows. Given values are once, few, many or a class for expanded clones.

v_call: TRBV7-2
clone_size: -
d_call: TRBD1
j_call: TRBJ2-1
cdr3_nt: TGTGCCAGCAGCATCAGAATCGGGACAGGGCTTGGGAATGAGCAGTTCTTC
cdr3_aa: CASSIRIGTGLGNEQFF

v_call: TRBV24-1
clone_size: -
d_call: -
j_call: TRBJ2-3
cdr3_nt: TGTGCCACCAGCCCCGGGGTGAGCACAGATACGCAGTATTTT
cdr3_aa: CATSPGVSTDTQYF

v_call: TRBV15
clone_size: -
d_call: TRBD2
j_call: TRBJ2-5
cdr3_nt: TGTGCCACCAGCAGAGATCTCGTAGCGGGAGAGACCCAGTACTTC
cdr3_aa: CATSRDLVAGETQYF

v_call: TRBV12-3/TRBV12-4
clone_size: -
d_call: -
j_call: TRBJ2-1
cdr3_nt: TGTGCCAGCAGTTTAGGGCGTAACCATGAGCAGTTCTTC
cdr3_aa: CASSLGRNHEQFF

v_call: TRBV28
clone_size: -
d_call: -
j_call: TRBJ2-7
cdr3_nt: TGTGCCAGCAGTTTTGGGGGTTTCCAAGGCGGATCCTACGAGCAGTACTTC
cdr3_aa: CASSFGGFQGGSYEQYF

v_call: TRBV7-8
clone_size: few
d_call: TRBD2
j_call: TRBJ2-1
cdr3_nt: TGTGCCAGCAGCTTAGTAACTAGCGGGATTCCCAATGAGCAGTTCTTC
cdr3_aa: CASSLVTSGIPNEQFF

v_call: TRBV20-1
clone_size: few
d_call: TRBD2
j_call: TRBJ2-1
cdr3_nt: TGCAGTGCTAGTTTATCAGCGGGGGCCGCCTTCAATGAGCAGTTCTTC
cdr3_aa: CSASLSAGAAFNEQFF

v_call: TRBV3-1
clone_size: -
d_call: TRBD2
j_call: TRBJ2-1
cdr3_nt: TGTGCCAGCAGCCAAGGAGGACTAGCGGGGGGGCCGGCCTTC
cdr3_aa: CASSQGGLAGGPAF

v_call: TRBV20-1
clone_size: once
d_call: -
j_call: TRBJ1-2
cdr3_nt: TGCAGTGCTAAAGGGGTGTTTGACTATGGCTACACCTTC
cdr3_aa: CSAKGVFDYGYTF

v_call: TRBV18
clone_size: -
d_call: TRBD1
j_call: TRBJ2-5
cdr3_nt: TGTGCCAGCTCCGTAAGAGCCGGGACAGGGGCTGAGACCCAGTACTTC
cdr3_aa: CASSVRAGTGAETQYF

v_call: TRBV5-6
clone_size: -
d_call: -
j_call: TRBJ2-1
cdr3_nt: TGTGCCAGCAGCTCACAGGGAGTTGAGCAGTTCTTC
cdr3_aa: CASSSQGVEQFF

v_call: TRBV7-6
clone_size: -
d_call: TRBD2
j_call: TRBJ2-7
cdr3_nt: TGTGCCAGCAGCCGTGGGGGGGACTACGAGCAGTACTTC
cdr3_aa: CASSRGGDYEQYF

v_call: TRBV20-1
clone_size: many
d_call: TRBD1
j_call: TRBJ1-3
cdr3_nt: TGCAGTGCTGGACAGGGCTCTGGAAACACCATATATTTT
cdr3_aa: CSAGQGSGNTIYF

v_call: TRBV29-1
clone_size: many
d_call: TRBD2
j_call: TRBJ2-3
cdr3_nt: TGCAGCGTCCGACTAGCGGGGACCACAGATACGCAGTATTTT
cdr3_aa: CSVRLAGTTDTQYF

v_call: TRBV29-1
clone_size: few
d_call: -
j_call: TRBJ2-2
cdr3_nt: TGCAGCATATCTCACAGGGTTACCGGGGAGCTGTTTTTT
cdr3_aa: CSISHRVTGELFF

v_call: TRBV20-1
clone_size: -
d_call: TRBD1
j_call: TRBJ2-7
cdr3_nt: TGCAGTGTACCGAACCGAGCCGGGACAGGGGCCTACGAGCAGTACTTC
cdr3_aa: CSVPNRAGTGAYEQYF

v_call: TRBV4-3
clone_size: few
d_call: TRBD1
j_call: TRBJ2-7
cdr3_nt: TGCGCCAGCAGCCAAGAATTTCAGGGGGCCCACGAGCAGTACTTC
cdr3_aa: CASSQEFQGAHEQYF

v_call: TRBV3-1
clone_size: few
d_call: -
j_call: TRBJ2-5
cdr3_nt: TGTGCCAGCAGCCAAGAGCGGCAGCAGAAGCAAGAGACCCAGTACTTC
cdr3_aa: CASSQERQQKQETQYF

v_call: TRBV10-1
clone_size: -
d_call: -
j_call: TRBJ1-2
cdr3_nt: TGCGCCAGCAGTGAGAATGGGTACTATGGCTACACCTTC
cdr3_aa: CASSENGYYGYTF

v_call: TRBV27
clone_size: -
d_call: TRBD1
j_call: TRBJ1-6
cdr3_nt: TGTGCCAGCAGTCCGGGACAGAGCTTGTATAATTCACCCCTCCACTTT
cdr3_aa: CASSPGQSLYNSPLHF

v_call: TRBV19
clone_size: -
d_call: -
j_call: TRBJ1-5
cdr3_nt: TGTGCCAGTAGTATTTCAAGCCGCTGGCATTTT
cdr3_aa: CASSISSRWHF

v_call: TRBV5-1
clone_size: -
d_call: TRBD1
j_call: TRBJ2-7
cdr3_nt: TGCGCCAGCAGAACGGGACAGAATCCCGAGCAGTACTTC
cdr3_aa: CASRTGQNPEQYF

v_call: TRBV3-1
clone_size: few
d_call: -
j_call: TRBJ2-1
cdr3_nt: TGTGCCAGCAGCCAAGATGTCTTGTCCCTCTACAATGAGCAGTTCTTC
cdr3_aa: CASSQDVLSLYNEQFF